Listed below are T cell receptor beta chains from one sample, sequenced in a study of blood T cell repertoires in COVID-19. Clones were sequenced by immunoSEQ multiplex PCR, and TCRdb holds only the in-frame ones, with some missing. This table holds some 290,000 clones, 90% found once. Sequenced input: peripheral blood. The source is a woman younger than 45 with COVID-19, enrolled during active disease. Both conserved end residues are part of each CDR3. D genes are given only for firm matches. The size entry is marked missing in some rows and otherwise reads once, few, many or a size class.

CDR3 length,V gene,D gene,J gene,clone size,CDR3 DNA,CDR3 protein
15,TRBV7-9,TRBD2,TRBJ2-7,few,TGTGCCAGCAGCCGCGGAGCGGGAGGTTTCGACGAGCAGTACTTC,CASSRGAGGFDEQYF
14,TRBV30,TRBD1,TRBJ2-3,NA,TGTGCCTGGAGTGTAACAGGGGGCGCAGATACGCAGTATTTT,CAWSVTGGADTQYF
15,TRBV5-1,NA,TRBJ1-4,NA,TGCGCCAGCAGCAACCTCGGGGGGGCCGATGAAAAACTGTTTTTT,CASSNLGGADEKLFF
18,TRBV5-6,NA,TRBJ2-3,NA,TGTGCCAGCAGCCCGGCTATCCGACACATGGATAGCACAGATACGCAGTATTTT,CASSPAIRHMDSTDTQYF
17,TRBV24-1,NA,TRBJ2-6,NA,TGTGCCACCAGTGACCCCTCCGGGGTCCCTGGGGCCAACGTCCTGACTTTC,CATSDPSGVPGANVLTF
14,TRBV18,TRBD1,TRBJ1-5,NA,TGTGCCAGCTCACCGGGACAGGGTAGTCAGCCCCAGCATTTT,CASSPGQGSQPQHF
13,TRBV29-1,NA,TRBJ1-1,NA,TGCAGCGCCCCAGGGAACTTGAACACTGAAGCTTTCTTT,CSAPGNLNTEAFF
14,TRBV5-4,NA,TRBJ1-2,NA,TGTGCCAGCAGCCTCGCCGGGGGTCTGGTCGGCTACACCTTC,CASSLAGGLVGYTF
14,TRBV24-1,TRBD1,TRBJ2-1,NA,TGTGCCACCAGTGATGCTAGACAGGGGAATGAGCAGTTCTTC,CATSDARQGNEQFF
14,TRBV18,NA,TRBJ1-2,NA,TGTGCCAGCTCACCGGCAGGGGCCAACTATGGCTACACCTTC,CASSPAGANYGYTF
14,TRBV18,TRBD2,TRBJ2-7,NA,TGTGCCAGCTCCCCCGGGACTAGCTCCTACGAGCAGTACTTC,CASSPGTSSYEQYF
14,TRBV27,NA,TRBJ1-2,NA,TGTGCCAGCAGTTTATCGTCAGGTTTGAATGGCTACACCTTC,CASSLSSGLNGYTF
11,TRBV27,NA,TRBJ2-7,once,TGTGCCAGCAGTTTCGGGTACGAGCAGTACTTC,CASSFGYEQYF
15,TRBV11-3,TRBD2,TRBJ2-2,once,TGTGCCAGCAGCCTTAGCGGGAGGAACACCGGGGAGCTGTTTTTT,CASSLSGRNTGELFF
13,TRBV2,NA,TRBJ1-2,NA,TGTGCCAGCAGTAACACGAACAGCCTGGGCTACACCTTC,CASSNTNSLGYTF
15,TRBV5-6,TRBD1,TRBJ1-5,NA,TGTGCCAGCAGCTTGAAGGCGACAGGGGATCAGCCCCAGCATTTT,CASSLKATGDQPQHF
12,TRBV5-6,NA,TRBJ1-5,NA,TGTGCCAGCAGCACAGGACAGCAGGCCCAGCATTTT,CASSTGQQAQHF
16,TRBV6-1,NA,TRBJ2-4,NA,TGTGCCAGCAGTGGAGCAGGGCCAGGGGCCAAAAACATTCAGTACTTC,CASSGAGPGAKNIQYF
14,TRBV5-1,TRBD2,TRBJ2-3,NA,TGCGCCAGCACCTTTGGACTAGTCGAAGATACGCAGTATTTT,CASTFGLVEDTQYF
15,TRBV18,TRBD2,TRBJ2-1,NA,TGTGCCAGCTCACCGGGACTAGCGGGAGTGAATGAGCAGTTCTTC,CASSPGLAGVNEQFF